Included here is one T cell receptor (beta chain) sequence, with context. The CDR3 length is 13 residues. Germline V gene data show CDR1 as MNHEY and CDR2 as SMNVEV (reference sequence). Trimming left V 5 bases short and J 6 bases short, with 11 bases between. The data originate from a study of blood T cell repertoires in COVID-19. Study overall: The origin of the acute and convalescent COVID-19 samples was the United States, Italy and Spain. Nucleic acid was either cDNA or gDNA, and it came from T cells, B-cell-depleted T cells, or PBMCs.

In the study's own analysis: It was from reference gene primer amplification that nucleated cell counts were estimated. The data were produced by immunoSEQ multiplex PCR, yet TCRdb's version contains in-frame clones alone and is incomplete. V and J calls and clone size follow that table, whereas D and trimming were derived from the DNA. This sample has about 300,000 clones, with roughly 87% found just once. Sequenced material: peripheral blood. This sequence originates from a man between 18 and 29 years old with active or convalescent COVID-19. This chain links TRBV27 with TRBJ2-1; D may be TRBD2 (5 bases). CDR3 DNA sequence: TGTGCCAGCAGTCCTGGACTCTTCAATGAGCAGTTCTTC. Protein product: CASSPGLFNEQFF.